Presented here are 7 T cell receptor beta chains from one specimen sequenced in a study of blood T cells in healthy people across ages. For the second PCR, which ran for roughly 6 to 12 cycles, a sample-barcoded 5' primer and a J-beta primer mix were used. TCRdb independently ran MiXCR on the 5' RACE reads; one entry per CDR3 protein. The sample carries roughly 1,500,000 distinct CDR3 sequences, roughly 30% recorded once. Sequenced input: blood. These receptors were obtained from a woman in her thirties in good health.

The chain employs TRBV20-1 and TRBJ2-7; D tentatively fits TRBD1 or TRBD2 (5 bases each). The germline V gene has CDR1 DFQATT and CDR2 SNEGSKA (reference sequence). Deletions cut 1 base from V and 3 bases from J, with 10 bases between. CDR3 length: 13 residues. The CDR3 loop is CSARVGVGYEQYF. In DNA, the CDR3 is TGCAGTGCTAGAGTGGGGGTTGGCTACGAGCAGTACTTC.

This clonotype was counted ten times or more. V gene TRBV10-3 combines with J gene TRBJ2-1; 8 bases agree with TRBD2. Trimming cost V 6 bases and J 7 bases; bases outside gene matches: 11. Germline V lookup: CDR1 ENHRY, CDR2 SYGVKD. The CDR3 is 15 amino acids. Here the CDR3 reads CAIRPRAGEGNEQFF. The CDR3 DNA reads as TGTGCCATCAGACCGAGAGCGGGAGAGGGAAATGAGCAGTTCTTC.

The chain carries TRBV6-1 and TRBJ2-1; D may be TRBD2 (5 bases). The CDR3 extends over 18 amino acids. V was shortened by 5 bases and J by 6 bases, with 26 bases between the two germline ends. CDR1 MNHNS and CDR2 SASEGT come from the germline V gene. CDR3 sequence: CASSPLTGLPRPSNEQFF. DNA for the CDR3: TGTGCCAGCAGTCCCCTCACTGGACTGCCAAGGCCCTCCAATGAGCAGTTCTTC.

This clonotype was detected a few times. This chain uses TRBV4-1 with TRBJ1-2, with a weak D call TRBD1 (5 bases). This CDR3 is built from 14 residues. The germline CDR1 and CDR2 sequences are MGHRA and YSYEKL. The V and J ends lost 5 bases and 3 bases respectively, with 13 bases between them. As DNA, the CDR3 is TGCGCCAGCAGCGACGGGACTGTGGACTATGGCTACACCTTC. Its protein is CASSDGTVDYGYTF.

This clonotype was seen only a few times. A junction boundary mismatches the germline segment, possibly from a read error. The J gene is TRBJ2-4, the V gene TRBV4-1; 10 nucleotides align to TRBD2. Germline lookup yields CDR1 MGHRA and CDR2 YSYEKL. The CDR3 runs 14 residues. CDR3 nucleotides: TGCGCCAACAGCCACTGGACTAGCGGCTACGTGCAGTACTTC. Translating gives CANSHWTSGYVQYF.

J is TRBJ2-7 and V is TRBV2, with 8 bases lining up with TRBD2. The closer fit of TRBJ2-5 to the DNA end suggests the J call may be wrong. The germline gives CDR1 SNHLY, CDR2 FYNNEI. The CDR3 contains 14 residues. CDR3 in amino acids: CAGTSGTRAETQYF. In DNA, the CDR3 is TGTGCCGGTACCTCCGGGACTAGAGCTGAGACCCAGTACTTC.

This clonotype appeared many times. V is TRBV30 and J is TRBJ1-2; D unclear. The CDR3 runs to 12 residues. Between the trimmed V and J ends, which lost 7 bases and 0 bases, there was a span of 9 bases. CDR1 GTSNPN and CDR2 SVGIG come from the germline V gene (reference sequence). The CDR3 DNA sequence: TGTGCCTTGTCACCAGCTAACTATGGCTACACCTTC. Translating gives CALSPANYGYTF.